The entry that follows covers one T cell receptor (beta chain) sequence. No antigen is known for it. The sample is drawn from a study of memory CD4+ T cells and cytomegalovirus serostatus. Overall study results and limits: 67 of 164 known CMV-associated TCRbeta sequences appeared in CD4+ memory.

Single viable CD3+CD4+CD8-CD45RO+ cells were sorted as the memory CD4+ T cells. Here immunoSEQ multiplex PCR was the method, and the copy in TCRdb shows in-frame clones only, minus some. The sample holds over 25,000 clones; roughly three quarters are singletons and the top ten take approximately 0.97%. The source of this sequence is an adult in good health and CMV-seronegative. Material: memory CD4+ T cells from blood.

CDR3 sequence reads: CASSLELAGGPQGEQFF. CDR3 sequence (DNA): TGTGCCAGCAGCTTAGAGCTAGCGGGGGGTCCTCAGGGTGAGCAGTTCTTC. The gene calls are TRBV7-2 and TRBJ2-1, with 11 bases lining up with TRBD2. Germline V gene data show CDR1 as SGHTA and CDR2 as FQGNSA. The CDR3 extends over 17 amino acids. V lost 1 base, J lost 9 bases, and 11 bases stayed unmatched. Combining the CDR3 with reference TRBV7-2 and TRBJ2-1 gives the whole variable domain GAGVSQSPSNKVTEKGKDVELRCDPISGHTALYWYRQSLGQGLEFLIYFQGNSAPDKSGLPSDRFSAERTGGSVSTLTIQRTQQEDSAVYLCASSLELAGGPQGEQFFGPGTRLTVL.